This T cell receptor beta chain comes out of a study of T-cell reconstitution after alpha-beta-depleted transplantation in children. Points from the study as a whole: One year post-transplant, T-cell counts and diversity were largely derived from T cells produced anew. For some patients, TCRbeta diversity was high at day 60 because of recipient T cells and thymic progenitors that survived. In patients about two months after transplant, alpha-beta T cells reportedly arose from several hundred expanded graft clones.

CDR1 and CDR2 (germline): SEHNR, FQNEAQ (reference sequence). Trimming stripped 10 bases from V and 10 bases from J, with 11 bases between. CDR3 length: 10 residues. Molecular barcoding with unique molecular identifiers was used for the TCRbeta library. Each CDR3 protein is one row after TCRdb ran MiXCR on the PCR reads. The table lists over 7,500 distinct CDR3 sequences, approximately 12% of them singletons, with about half in the top ten. There are many counts of this clonotype. Antigen specificity is unknown. The chain joins TRBV7-9 to TRBJ2-1; D is uncertain. The TCR was taken from a patient under 10 years old who had a stem cell transplant for inherited bone marrow failure, so the T cells may come from the graft donor. This sample comprised PBMCs, mostly from graft donor cells, obtained 60 days after TCRalphabeta/CD19-depleted stem cell transplant. The CDR3 region has the DNA TGTGCCACCAAGGCGAGGGAGCAGTTCTTC. Its protein is CATKAREQFF. Full variable domain (outside the CDR3, taken from reference TRBV7-9 and TRBJ2-1): DTGVSQNPRHKITKRGQNVTFRCDPISEHNRLYWYRQTLGQGPEFLTYFQNEAQLEKSRLLSDRFSAERPKGSFSTLEIQRTEQGDSAMYLCATKAREQFFGPGTRLTVL.